These 27 T cell receptor beta chains originate from one sample sequenced in a study of blood T cell repertoires in COVID-19. This table comes from immunoSEQ multiplex PCR, and its TCRdb copy is limited to in-frame clones, with some not included. The sample holds approximately 220,000 clones, about four fifths seen once. The sample consisted of peripheral blood. The receptors come from a woman of 80 years or more with acute or convalescent COVID-19.

V usage is TRBV30 and J usage is TRBJ1-1, with 7 bases identical to TRBD1. Losses at the gene ends were 2 bases for V and 0 bases for J; bases not matched to a gene: 3. Germline CDR1 is GTSNPN and CDR2 is SVGIG (reference sequence). This CDR3 is 14 amino acids long. The CDR3 nucleotides are TGTGCCTGGAGTTGGGACAGTATGAACACTGAAGCTTTCTTT. The encoded protein is CAWSWDSMNTEAFF.

The chain's CDR3 is CASSPDTSYEQYF. As DNA, the CDR3 is TGTGCCAGCAGCCCGGACACCTCCTACGAGCAGTACTTC. V and J are TRBV7-2 and TRBJ2-7; TRBD1 might be the D (5 bases). CDR1 SGHTA and CDR2 FQGNSA come from the germline V gene. The V end lost 5 bases, the J end lost 0 bases, and 8 bases lay between the germline ends. The CDR3 totals 13 residues.

J is TRBJ1-6 and V is TRBV28; D is undetermined. The CDR3 is 14 amino acids. Germline lookup yields CDR1 MDHEN and CDR2 SYDVKM. V lost 10 bases and J 0 bases, leaving 10 bases between the germline ends. The chain's CDR3 is CATMGSSYNSPLHF. The DNA of the CDR3 is TGTGCCACCATGGGGAGCTCCTATAATTCACCCCTCCACTTT.

The chain recombines TRBV20-1 with TRBJ2-7; 7 bases agree with TRBD2. The V and J ends lost 3 bases and 1 base, in that order; junction bases with no gene match: 6. CDR1 and CDR2 from the germline V gene are DFQATT and SNEGSKA (reference sequence). This CDR3 comprises 14 residues. CDR3 sequence reads: CSASSSGMSYEQYF. CDR3 sequence (DNA): TGCAGTGCTAGTTCCAGCGGGATGTCCTACGAGCAGTACTTC.

The V gene is TRBV9, the J gene TRBJ2-2; 7 bases map to TRBD2. Germline assignment: CDR1 SGDLS and CDR2 YYNGEE. There are 16 residues in the CDR3. V gave up 2 bases and J gave up 3 bases; unmatched junction bases: 7. The CDR3 here is CASSVTGGGDTGELFF. DNA of the CDR3: TGTGCCAGCAGCGTCACGGGCGGGGGTGACACCGGGGAGCTGTTTTTT.

The J gene is TRBJ2-7, the V gene TRBV7-9, with TRBD2 matching 10 bases. CDR1 is SEHNR and CDR2 is FQNEAQ in the germline V gene (reference sequence). V was clipped by 6 bases and J by 7 bases; unmatched bases: 6. This CDR3 is 13 amino acids long. The CDR3 region is CASSRGLAREQYF. The CDR3 DNA reads as TGTGCCAGCAGTCGGGGACTAGCGAGGGAGCAGTACTTC.

This chain uses TRBV2 with TRBJ2-3; 10 bases agree with TRBD1. With V trimmed by 3 bases and J by 3 bases, 0 bases remained unmatched. This CDR3 has 14 residues. The germline V gene encodes CDR1 SNHLY and CDR2 FYNNEI. The CDR3 reads CASSEDRGTDTQYF. CDR3 nucleotides: TGTGCCAGCAGTGAGGACAGGGGGACAGATACGCAGTATTTT.

The chain has TRBV14 and TRBJ2-2; TRBD1 is a possible D gene (6 bases). V was cut by 6 bases and J by 4 bases, with 18 bases left in between. This CDR3 is built from 16 residues. Germline V CDR1 and CDR2: SGHDN, FVKESK. The CDR3 DNA is TGTGCCAGCAGTCTTACCGGGACACGTAGCACCGGGGAGCTGTTTTTT. It encodes CASSLTGTRSTGELFF.

The chain joins TRBV6-4 to TRBJ2-3; TRBD2 aligns across 11 bases. CDR1 and CDR2 (germline): MRHNA, SNTAGT. There are 15 residues in the CDR3. J lost 6 bases, V lost 6 bases, and 8 bases had no gene match. CDR3 sequence: CASSEGLAAWDTQYF. The CDR3 region has the DNA TGTGCCAGCAGCGAGGGACTAGCGGCGTGGGATACGCAGTATTTT.

The V gene is TRBV18, the J gene TRBJ2-2, with TRBD2 matching 9 bases. Germline-derived CDR1 and CDR2 are KGHSH and LQKENI. CDR3 size: 17 residues. V shed 4 bases, J shed 5 bases, and the junction held 11 bases outside the gene matches. CDR3 sequence reads: CASSRSSSGAGTGELFF. The CDR3, as DNA: TGTGCCAGCTCACGGTCCTCTAGCGGGGCCGGTACCGGGGAGCTGTTTTTT.

Written as DNA, the CDR3 is TGTGCCAGCCGGACAGGGGGCAGGAATGAGCAGTTCTTC. Amino acid sequence: CASRTGGRNEQFF. V and J are TRBV11-3 and TRBJ2-1, with TRBD1 identical over 11 bases. Germline V gene data show CDR1 as SGHNT and CDR2 as YENEEA. The CDR3 length is 13 residues. V was clipped by 8 bases and J by 7 bases; unmatched bases: 4.

The rearrangement links TRBV5-1 to TRBJ2-2; 9 positions agree with TRBD2. Germline CDR1 reads SGHRS; CDR2 reads YFSETQ. This CDR3 contains 17 residues. The trim removed 0 bases at V and 2 bases at J, leaving 5 bases unmatched. CDR3 residues: CASSLASGGLNTGELFF. For the CDR3, the DNA is TGCGCCAGCAGCTTGGCCAGCGGGGGGCTAAACACCGGGGAGCTGTTTTTT.

This clone was counted only a few times. CDR3 sequence (DNA): TGTGCCAGCAGTGAGGAAGACAGGGGTCCACCCCTCCACTTT. Translated: CASSEEDRGPPLHF. The chain has TRBV6-1 and TRBJ1-6; TRBD1 agrees at 8 bases. From germline, CDR1 is MNHNS and CDR2 SASEGT. CDR3 length: 14 residues. V trimming: 3 bases; J trimming: 11 bases; junction bases outside the gene matches: 6.

This chain connects TRBV7-9 to TRBJ1-1; D may be TRBD1 (6 bases). V was trimmed by 8 bases and J by 1 base, leaving 23 bases between them. Germline assignment: CDR1 SEHNR and CDR2 FQNEAQ (reference sequence). This CDR3 region has 17 residues. The CDR3 loop is CASLTDRSRNKNTEAFF. The CDR3 nucleotides are TGTGCCAGCTTGACTGACAGGTCGAGGAATAAGAACACTGAAGCTTTCTTT.

The chain recombines TRBV30 with TRBJ1-5; TRBD1 might be the D (6 bases). V shed 1 base and J shed 2 bases, with 9 bases lying between them. The germline V gene encodes CDR1 GTSNPN and CDR2 SVGIG (reference sequence). CDR3 length equals 14 residues. The CDR3 spells CAWSAGQRNQPQHF. The CDR3 nucleotides are TGTGCCTGGAGTGCCGGACAGCGCAATCAGCCCCAGCATTTT.

V and J are TRBV7-9 and TRBJ1-2, with D maybe TRBD1 (6 bases). V was pared by 5 bases and J by 0 bases, with 13 bases between. The CDR3 consists of 15 residues. Germline V lookup: CDR1 SEHNR, CDR2 FQNEAQ (reference sequence). CDR3 sequence: CASSLWTETNYGYTF. CDR3 nucleotide sequence: TGTGCCAGCAGCCTCTGGACAGAAACTAACTATGGCTACACCTTC.

This rearrangement joins TRBV14 to TRBJ1-1; D is uncertain. Germline lookup yields CDR1 SGHDN and CDR2 FVKESK. Between the trimmed V and J ends, which lost 5 bases and 0 bases, there was a span of 10 bases. CDR3 length: 14 residues. The CDR3 sequence is CASSIRGMNTEAFF. Here the CDR3 DNA reads TGTGCCAGCAGCATTAGAGGAATGAACACTGAAGCTTTCTTT.

The chain recombines TRBV11-2 with TRBJ1-1, with D perhaps matching TRBD1 (5 bases). This CDR3 spans 15 amino acids. V was cut by 4 bases and J by 5 bases, with 17 bases left in between. Germline values: CDR1 SGHAT, CDR2 FQNNGV. For the CDR3, the DNA is TGTGCCAGCAGCTCCCAAGCAGCGGGGCTTACTGAAGCTTTCTTT. It codes for CASSSQAAGLTEAFF.

The rearrangement joins TRBV2 to TRBJ2-3; 8 nucleotides align to TRBD1. The length of the CDR3 is 15 residues. CDR1 SNHLY and CDR2 FYNNEI come from the germline V gene. The trim removed 4 bases at V and 4 bases at J, leaving 7 bases unmatched. The CDR3 is CASSVDRGSADTQYF. The CDR3 region has the DNA TGTGCCAGCAGTGTCGACAGGGGCTCGGCAGATACGCAGTATTTT.

The chain carries TRBV19 and TRBJ1-5; D not resolved. The germline gives CDR1 LNHDA, CDR2 SQIVND (reference sequence). The CDR3 spans 17 residues. With 6 bases removed from V and 4 bases from J, the gap between germline ends came to 22 bases. The CDR3 region is CASRLREGSEGNQPQHF. In nucleotides, the CDR3 is TGTGCCAGTAGATTGAGGGAGGGCAGCGAGGGAAATCAGCCCCAGCATTTT. The full variable domain, completed using reference TRBV19 and TRBJ1-5, is DGGITQSPKYLFRKEGQNVTLSCEQNLNHDAMYWYRQDPGQGLRLIYYSQIVNDFQKGDIAEGYSVSREKKESFPLTVTSAQKNPTAFYLCASRLREGSEGNQPQHFGDGTRLSIL.

A few counts support this clone. This chain uses TRBV7-6 with TRBJ1-1; 7 bases fit TRBD1. The CDR3 totals 16 residues. V shed 5 bases and J 0 bases; nucleotides not matched to a gene: 9. Germline V CDR1 and CDR2: SGHVS, FNYEAQ. The CDR3 protein is CASSQIQGIMNTEAFF. In nucleotides, the CDR3 is TGTGCCAGCAGCCAGATACAGGGGATTATGAACACTGAAGCTTTCTTT.

The rearrangement uses TRBV6-1 and TRBJ2-1, with D hard to call. V lost 0 bases to trimming and J lost 10 bases, with 7 bases between them. The CDR3 has 12 residues. The germline V gene encodes CDR1 MNHNS and CDR2 SASEGT. The CDR3 DNA follows: TGTGCCAGCAGTGAAGCGCTTCGGGAGCAGTTCTTC. Its translation is CASSEALREQFF.

The V and J genes are TRBV18 and TRBJ1-1; TRBD1 is a possible D gene (5 bases). Trimming took 1 base from V and 6 from J, leaving 9 bases between them. CDR3 length: 13 residues. Germline V gives CDR1 KGHSH, CDR2 LQKENI. CDR3 in amino acids: CASSPRRQPEAFF. DNA for the CDR3: TGTGCCAGCTCACCACGTCGACAGCCTGAAGCTTTCTTT.

The table lists this clone with many counts. This same CDR3 is encoded by further DNA sequences in the sample. The rearrangement joins TRBV18 to TRBJ2-3; D ambiguous. In germline, CDR1 is KGHSH, CDR2 LQKENI. The CDR3 has 12 amino acids. Between the trimmed V and J ends, which lost 6 bases and 5 bases, there was a span of 9 bases. In DNA form, the CDR3 reads TGTGCCAGCTCCCCAGCCGGAGATACGCAGTATTTT. Its protein is CASSPAGDTQYF.

The rearrangement links TRBV2 to TRBJ2-7; weak D call: TRBD2 (5 bases). V was pared by 6 bases and J by 6 bases, with 15 bases between. Germline V gene sequence: CDR1 SNHLY, CDR2 FYNNEI. The CDR3 is made up of 13 amino acids. Written as DNA, the CDR3 is TGTGCCAGCAGGGGCATGAGGAGCGGCGAGCAGTACTTC. Encoded protein: CASRGMRSGEQYF.

This clone came up a few times. The same CDR3 also results from other DNA sequences found in this sample. CDR3 sequence reads: CASSLDRGPANTGELFF. The CDR3 bases are TGTGCCAGCAGCTTAGACAGGGGGCCGGCGAACACCGGGGAGCTGTTTTTT. V usage is TRBV11-3 and J usage is TRBJ2-2; 8 bases are shared with TRBD1. The CDR3 covers 17 residues. Germline CDR1 and CDR2: SGHNT and YENEEA. Trimming removed 0 bases from V and 0 bases from J; junction bases left unmatched: 3.

The chain recombines TRBV3-1 (or the pseudogene TRBV3-2) with TRBJ1-4, with D possibly matching TRBD1 (6 bases). The length of the CDR3 is 15 residues. Germline loops: CDR1 LGHDT, CDR2 YNNKEL (reference sequence). Trimming shortened V by 2 bases and J by 0 bases, and 7 bases separated the two germline ends. The CDR3 here is CASSQSGATNEKLFF. For the CDR3, the DNA is TGTGCCAGCAGCCAATCAGGGGCAACTAATGAAAAACTGTTTTTT.